This TCR beta chain was sequenced for a study of beta chain features in type 1 diabetes. Findings and caveats of the study: Type 1 diabetes patients showed fewer insertions and more deletions at VDJ junctions. The study found moderately but significantly shorter TCRB CDR3s in all four CD4+ subsets of Type 1 diabetes patients.

A word on this clone: Its antigen is as yet unknown. The same CDR3 can be traced to other DNA sequences in this sample.

Every bit of the isolated RNA underwent reverse transcription, so sequencing read expressed TCRB transcripts. TCRdb's copy holds only in-frame clones and misses some; the assay was immunoSEQ multiplex PCR. Among roughly 700,000 clones listed, roughly 13% were seen once. This CDR3 contains 10 residues. The germline CDR1 and CDR2 sequences are GTSNPN and SVGIG (reference sequence). V dropped 2 bases and J dropped 4 bases, with 2 bases sitting between them. J is TRBJ1-2 and V is TRBV30; D gene ambiguous. Sequenced input: naive CD4+ T cells from blood. This receptor was taken from a man between 18 and 35 years old with type 1 diabetes. The CDR3: CAWSSYGYTF. CDR3 bases: TGTGCCTGGAGTTCCTATGGCTACACCTTC.